One T cell receptor beta chain is described in this entry. Its antigen remains unidentified. The CDR3 extends over 14 amino acids. From germline, CDR1 is LNHNV and CDR2 YYDKDF (reference sequence). RNA, at about 0.45 to 1 ug, was reverse transcribed with random hexamers. MiXCR was run by TCRdb on the immunoSEQ multiplex PCR reads, yielding one entry per CDR3 protein. The table records 1,500 or so distinct CDR3 sequences, under 80% of them present only once. This entry is derived from a study of CD8 T cells in Susac syndrome. Study results and caveats: Susac CD8+ clonal expansion peaked in TEMRA cells and active patients.

CD27 and CD45RA staining defined memory subsets for TEMRA sorting. The J gene is TRBJ2-7, the V gene TRBV15; 9 bases line up with TRBD1. The closer fit of TRBJ2-1 to the DNA end suggests the J call may be wrong. This clonotype was obtained from a human donor with Susac syndrome. The sample taken for sequencing was CD8+ TEMRA cells from PBMCs. As to subset: FACS-sorted terminally differentiated effector memory CD8+ T cells re-expressing CD45RA (CD8+ TEMRA). The CDR3 DNA reads as TGTGCCACCAGCATAGGGACAGGGATCTACGAGCAGTTCTTC. This translates into CATSIGTGIYEQFF.